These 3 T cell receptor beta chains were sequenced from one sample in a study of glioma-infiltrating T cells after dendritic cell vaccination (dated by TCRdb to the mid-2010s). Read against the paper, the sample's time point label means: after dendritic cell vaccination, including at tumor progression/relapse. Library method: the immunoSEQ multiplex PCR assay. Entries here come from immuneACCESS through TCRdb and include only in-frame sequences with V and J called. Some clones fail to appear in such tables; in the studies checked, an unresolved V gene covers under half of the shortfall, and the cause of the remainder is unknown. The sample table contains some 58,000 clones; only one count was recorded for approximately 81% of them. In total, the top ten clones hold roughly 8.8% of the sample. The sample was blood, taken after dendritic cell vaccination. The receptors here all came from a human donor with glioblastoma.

CDR3 nucleotide sequence: TGTGCCAGCAACGTCCCGGGACAGGGGTACGAGCAGTACTTC. Translated, it gives CASNVPGQGYEQYF. This sequence joins TRBV5-5 and TRBJ2-7; 10 nucleotides match TRBD1. The CDR3 extends over 14 amino acids. CDR1 and CDR2 from the germline V gene are SGHKS and YYEKEE (reference sequence). V dropped 6 bases and J dropped 4; count of bases not matched to a gene: 7. Based on the CDR3 plus reference TRBV5-5 and TRBJ2-7, the full variable domain is DAGVTQSPTHLIKTRGQQVTLRCSPISGHKSVSWYQQVLGQGPQFIFQYYEKEERGRGNFPDRFSARQFPNYSSELNVNALLLGDSALYLCASNVPGQGYEQYFGPGTRLTVT.

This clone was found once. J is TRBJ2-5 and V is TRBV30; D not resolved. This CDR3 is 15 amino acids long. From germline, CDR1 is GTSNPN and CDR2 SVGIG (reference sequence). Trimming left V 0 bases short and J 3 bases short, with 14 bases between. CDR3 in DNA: TGTGCCTGGAGTGTACGCCGGCGGAATAAAGAGACCCAGTACTTC. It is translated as CAWSVRRRNKETQYF. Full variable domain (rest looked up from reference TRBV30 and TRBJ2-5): SQTIHQWPATLVQPVGSPLSLECTVEGTSNPNLYWYRQAAGRGLQLLFYSVGIGQISSEVPQNLSASRPQDRQFILSSKKLLLSDSGFYLCAWSVRRRNKETQYFGPGTRLLVL.

CDR3 nucleotide sequence: TGTGCCAGCAGTTTAACCTTTGGCGGACAGGCCACCGGGGAGCTGTTTTTT. It translates to CASSLTFGGQATGELFF. This chain connects TRBV28 to TRBJ2-2; 7 bases match TRBD1. Germline V gene sequence: CDR1 MDHEN, CDR2 SYDVKM. The CDR3 runs to 17 residues. The V segment lost 2 bases and the J segment 4 bases; nucleotides outside the gene matches: 10.